The clone carrying this TCR beta chain has only a few counts. Its cognate antigen is unknown. This specimen comes from a study of CD8 T cells in ankylosing spondylitis. Study-level results: In the blood and synovial fluid of reactive arthritis, some motif variants had been previously reported. Reportedly, matched ankylosing spondylitis synovial fluid was significantly enriched for disease-linked clones. Apparently characteristic of ankylosing spondylitis blood was a TCR beta motif (about eight highly homologous variants).

The CDR3 contains 13 residues. Trimming cost V 0 bases and J 8 bases; bases outside gene matches: 3. Germline V gene data show CDR1 as ENHRY and CDR2 as SYGVKD. 5'-RACE, quantitative and with molecular barcodes, yielded the TCR beta libraries. A single record per CDR3 protein comes from TCRdb applying MiXCR to the 5' RACE reads. The table has more than 650,000 distinct CDR3 sequences, 12% seen once. This sequence was found in a male donor with ankylosing spondylitis. The gene calls are TRBV10-3 and TRBJ1-1; the match to TRBD1 covers 7 bases. Sequencing was done on a sample of blood, either unsorted or a sorted T cell fraction (not recorded which). The CDR3 DNA reads as TGTGCCATCAGTGAGTCTCCGGGACAGGAAGCTTTCTTT. Translated, it gives CAISESPGQEAFF.